The sequence of this TCR beta chain was determined in a study of a mutant IDH1 vaccine in newly diagnosed glioma. Overall study: Patients were given eight vaccinations, scheduled in weeks 1, 3, 5, 7, 11, 15, 19 and 23. Averaging roughly 40 years of age, treated patients were around 60% male and around 38% female. Study-wide results and caveats: There seemed to be no relation between pseudoprogression and changes in top peripheral T cell clonotypes.

The sample's time point: week 11, during vaccination. The content of each vaccine dose was 300 ug of mutant IDH1 20-mer peptide, and topical imiquimod accompanied it. Data came from immunoSEQ multiplex PCR; TCRdb stores just in-frame clones and leaves some out. The table records under 65,000 clones, roughly 80% of them present only once. This CDR3 has 15 amino acids. Germline CDR1 is MNHEY and CDR2 is SVGAGI. Losses at the gene ends were 7 bases for V and 7 bases for J; bases not matched to a gene: 13. Details on this clone: Antigen: not known.

This TCR was sampled from a man aged 50 to 59 with glioma. The source material was PBMCs, sampled from a glioma patient whose treatment included an IDH1 peptide vaccine. V gene TRBV6-5 combines with J gene TRBJ1-5; 7 positions match TRBD1. The CDR3 coding sequence is TGTGCCAGCACCCAGGGACAGCCGAGTGGCCAGCCCCAGCATTTT. Protein sequence: CASTQGQPSGQPQHF.